Listed below are T cell receptor beta chains from one sample, sequenced in a study of response to subunit inactivated influenza vaccine. TCRdb called the RT-PCR reads again in MiXCR, with one record for every CDR3 protein. Counted here are under 750,000 distinct CDR3 sequences, 12% occurring once; the ten biggest clones make up about 9.4%. Sequences were derived from PBMCs from blood, sampled on the day of vaccination. The receptors here all came from a man in his fifties who received an inactivated influenza vaccine. Each CDR3 is given with its conserved first and last residue. A D gene is named only where the DNA matches it firmly. Not every row has a clone size; where given, it reads once, few, many or a size class.

size,D,J,V,CDR3,DNA
-,-,TRBJ1-1,TRBV20-1,CSARDGRTRRVNTEAFF,TGCAGTGCTAGAGATGGGAGGACAAGGAGGGTGAACACTGAAGCTTTCTTT
-,TRBD1,TRBJ2-1,TRBV5-1,CASSSTTTGQGYNEQFF,TGCGCCAGCAGCTCCACTACGACGGGACAGGGGTACAATGAGCAGTTCTTC
once,TRBD2,TRBJ2-7,TRBV20-1,CRAGSGVYEQYF,TGCAGAGCCGGGAGCGGGGTTTACGAGCAGTACTTC
few,-,TRBJ2-7,TRBV6-2/TRBV6-3,CASSYSAGEQYF,TGTGCCAGCAGTTACTCGGCTGGAGAGCAGTACTTC
-,-,TRBJ2-7,TRBV7-2,CASSLSPGIGDEQYF,TGTGCCAGCAGCTTAAGTCCAGGGATTGGAGACGAGCAGTACTTC
-,TRBD2,TRBJ2-7,TRBV14,CASSQPSGRDSGEQYF,TGTGCCAGCAGCCAGCCTAGCGGGAGAGACTCGGGCGAGCAGTACTTC
-,-,TRBJ1-1,TRBV12-3/TRBV12-4,CASSPVPIEAFF,TGTGCCAGCAGTCCTGTCCCCATTGAAGCTTTCTTT
few,TRBD2,TRBJ2-3,TRBV12-3/TRBV12-4,CASSNSGGERTDTQYF,TGTGCCAGCAGCAATAGCGGGGGGGAGCGCACAGATACGCAGTATTTT
-,TRBD2,TRBJ2-1,TRBV2,CACCSTGTSGIVYEQFF,TGTGCCTGCTGTTCGACAGGGACTAGCGGGATTGTATATGAGCAGTTCTTC
-,TRBD1,TRBJ2-1,TRBV2,CASRAGTDNEQFF,TGTGCCAGCAGGGCCGGGACAGACAATGAGCAGTTCTTC
few,-,TRBJ1-4,TRBV5-6,CANNIPVTDSTTNEKLFF,TGTGCCAACAATATCCCCGTCACAGATTCGACAACTAATGAAAAACTGTTTTTT
many,TRBD1,TRBJ1-2,TRBV10-3,CAISAGQGPYGYTF,TGTGCCATCAGTGCGGGACAGGGACCATATGGCTACACCTTC
-,TRBD2,TRBJ2-5,TRBV9,CASSVTPSGQETQYF,TGTGCCAGCAGCGTCACTCCTAGCGGACAAGAGACCCAGTACTTC
-,-,TRBJ2-4,TRBV11-2,CASSFTGLKNIQYF,TGTGCCAGCAGCTTTACGGGACTCAAAAACATTCAGTACTTC
-,-,TRBJ2-6,TRBV5-1,CASSPGLLSGANVLTF,TGCGCCAGCAGCCCGGGCCTCCTCTCTGGGGCCAACGTCCTGACTTTC
many,-,TRBJ2-2,TRBV7-2,CASSRLLNTGELFF,TGTGCCAGCAGCCGACTCCTTAATACCGGGGAGCTGTTTTTT
once,TRBD2,TRBJ2-1,TRBV19,CASSGLAGVLDEQFF,TGTGCCAGTAGTGGCTTAGCGGGAGTTTTGGATGAGCAGTTCTTC
-,-,TRBJ1-2,TRBV7-9,CASSLIPYGYTF,TGTGCCAGCAGCTTGATACCTTATGGCTACACCTTC
few,TRBD1,TRBJ1-1,TRBV7-9,CASSRLQGVPEAFF,TGTGCCAGCAGCCGCCTACAGGGGGTCCCTGAAGCTTTCTTT
many,-,TRBJ2-1,TRBV6-2/TRBV6-3,CASSYSNWTPQFF,TGTGCCAGCAGTTACTCGAACTGGACACCACAGTTCTTC
many,TRBD1,TRBJ1-2,TRBV20-1,CSASGQGISYGYTF,TGCAGTGCAAGTGGACAGGGGATCAGCTATGGCTACACCTTC
few,TRBD2,TRBJ2-1,TRBV7-8,CASSLERGSYNEQFF,TGTGCCAGCAGCTTAGAGCGGGGTTCCTACAATGAGCAGTTCTTC
-,TRBD1,TRBJ2-3,TRBV28,CASSYYRGGTDTQYF,TGTGCCAGCAGCTACTACAGGGGAGGCACAGATACGCAGTATTTT
few,TRBD1,TRBJ2-5,TRBV24-1,CATSDPGQGKETQYF,TGTGCCACCAGTGATCCGGGACAGGGAAAGGAGACCCAGTACTTC
few,TRBD1,TRBJ1-5,TRBV6-2/TRBV6-3,CASSTRDRARPQHF,TGTGCCAGCAGTACCCGGGACAGGGCGCGGCCCCAGCATTTT
many,-,TRBJ1-2,TRBV20-1,CSARGGIHGYTF,TGCAGTGCCCGAGGGGGAATCCATGGCTACACCTTC
-,-,TRBJ1-6,TRBV9,CASFLGAADYNSPLHF,TGTGCCAGCTTCCTGGGGGCAGCCGACTATAATTCACCCCTCCACTTT
few,-,TRBJ2-2,TRBV5-1,CASSFGRVANTGELFF,TGCGCCAGCAGCTTTGGCAGGGTCGCGAACACCGGGGAGCTGTTTTTT
many,TRBD2,TRBJ2-2,TRBV29-1,CSVLAGRGGELFF,TGCAGCGTACTAGCGGGACGAGGCGGGGAGCTGTTTTTT
many,-,TRBJ2-3,TRBV4-3,CASSQDFTATQYF,TGCGCCAGCAGCCAAGATTTCACCGCTACGCAGTATTTT
once,-,TRBJ2-3,TRBV18,CASSPTAGQDTQYF,TGTGCCAGCTCACCAACAGCGGGACAAGATACGCAGTATTTT